The 19 T cell receptor beta chains below were found in one sample sequenced in a study of shared clonotypes between healthy human individuals. The data were produced by immunoSEQ multiplex PCR, yet TCRdb's version contains in-frame clones alone and is incomplete. The sample lists 2 million to 2.5 million clones, approximately 93% seen once, with 0.35% to 0.45% in the top ten. Specimen: naive CD4+ T cells from PBMCs. Subset noted: CD45RA+ positively selected. These TCRs come from a man aged 18 to 30 in good health. Some clones in this sample may be carry-over from other donors' samples.

V and J are TRBV29-1 and TRBJ1-1; possibly TRBD1 for D (6 bases). V was trimmed by 6 bases and J by 4 bases, leaving 15 bases between them. This CDR3 region has 13 residues. CDR1 is SQVTM and CDR2 is ANQGSEA in the germline V gene. The CDR3 region is CSVNRVGGTEAFF. The CDR3 bases are TGCAGCGTCAACAGGGTTGGGGGCACTGAAGCTTTCTTT.

V usage is TRBV5-6 and J usage is TRBJ2-7; no firm D call. The CDR3 is made up of 13 amino acids. Germline V CDR1 and CDR2: SGHDT, YYEEEE. V was trimmed by 2 bases and J by 2 bases, leaving 8 bases between them. CDR3 amino acids: CASSFGTAYEQYF. DNA of the CDR3: TGTGCCAGCAGCTTTGGCACCGCCTACGAGCAGTACTTC.

J is TRBJ2-7 and V is TRBV29-1; 8 nucleotides line up with TRBD2. The V gene end was trimmed by 7 bases and the J gene end by 3 bases; junction bases not matched to a gene: 8. The CDR3 is 13 amino acids. Looked up from germline, CDR1 is SQVTM and CDR2 is ANQGSEA. The CDR3 region has the DNA TGCAGCGGGCCGGGACTAGTTCACTACGAGCAGTACTTC. Residues: CSGPGLVHYEQYF.

J is TRBJ1-5 and V is TRBV6-6, with D hard to call. The germline gives CDR1 MNHNY, CDR2 SVGAGI (reference sequence). V shed 5 bases and J shed 4 bases, with 9 bases lying between them. The length of the CDR3 is 13 residues. The CDR3 sequence is CASSRRDNQPQHF. For the CDR3, the DNA is TGTGCCAGCAGTCGAAGGGATAATCAGCCCCAGCATTTT.

A remark on this clone: The sample holds other DNA sequences that translate to the same CDR3. The genes are TRBV5-1 and TRBJ2-5; D possibly corresponds to TRBD1 (5 bases). The CDR3 extends over 14 amino acids. Per the germline V gene, CDR1 is SGHRS and CDR2 is YFSETQ. V was pared by 1 base and J by 5 bases, with 12 bases between. CDR3 residues: CASSLSQGAETQYF. Here the CDR3 DNA reads TGCGCCAGCAGCTTGTCGCAGGGCGCGGAGACCCAGTACTTC.

J is TRBJ2-7 and V is TRBV28, with 8 bases aligning to TRBD1. Germline assignment: CDR1 MDHEN and CDR2 SYDVKM. This CDR3 comprises 14 residues. V lost 4 bases and J lost 5; bases outside the gene matches: 7. The CDR3 DNA sequence: TGTGCCAGCAGTTCCGGGACAGGACTGAACGAGCAGTACTTC. Its translation: CASSSGTGLNEQYF. The full variable domain, completed using reference TRBV28 and TRBJ2-7, is DVKVTQSSRYLVKRTGEKVFLECVQDMDHENMFWYRQDPGLGLRLIYFSYDVKMKEKGDIPEGYSVSREKKERFSLILESASTNQTSMYLCASSSGTGLNEQYFGPGTRLTVT.

The chain uses TRBV7-2 and TRBJ2-7; D is ambiguous. CDR1 and CDR2 (germline): SGHTA, FQGNSA. The length of the CDR3 is 13 residues. The V end was cut by 5 bases, the J end by 4 bases, with 12 bases between. The CDR3 DNA sequence: TGTGCCAGCAGCCTTAACCTGGGGTACGAGCAGTACTTC. Encoded protein: CASSLNLGYEQYF.

The chain is built from TRBV7-3 and TRBJ1-1; 7 positions match TRBD1. CDR1 SGHTA and CDR2 FQGTGA come from the germline V gene. The CDR3 totals 14 residues. With V trimmed by 0 bases and J by 6 bases, 4 bases remained unmatched. CDR3 in amino acids: CASSLTEGAAEAFF. The CDR3 coding sequence is TGTGCCAGCAGCTTAACGGAGGGGGCGGCTGAAGCTTTCTTT.

The chain recombines TRBV29-1 with TRBJ2-7; 8 bases match TRBD1. CDR1 and CDR2 from the germline V gene are SQVTM and ANQGSEA. This CDR3 spans 13 amino acids. V dropped 5 bases and J dropped 3; count of bases not matched to a gene: 6. The CDR3 region has the DNA TGCAGCGTTCGCCGGGACAGGCTCTACGAGCAGTACTTC. Residues: CSVRRDRLYEQYF.

J is TRBJ1-1 and V is TRBV29-1; 7 bases map to TRBD1. Germline lookup yields CDR1 SQVTM and CDR2 ANQGSEA. There are 13 residues in the CDR3. Trimming took 1 base from V and 4 from J; bases not matched to a gene: 3. Written as DNA, the CDR3 is TGCAGCGTTGAAGGACAGGGATTCACTGAAGCTTTCTTT. It is translated as CSVEGQGFTEAFF.

A word on this clone: Other DNA sequences from this sample encode an identical CDR3 as well. The chain is built from TRBV7-3 and TRBJ2-3, with a tentative D call TRBD2 (5 bases). Germline CDR1 is SGHTA and CDR2 is FQGTGA. The CDR3 extends over 16 amino acids. With 2 bases removed from V and 0 bases from J, the gap between germline ends came to 12 bases. DNA for the CDR3: TGTGCCAGCAGCTTAGGGCTAGCCGGGAGCACAGATACGCAGTATTTT. Translated: CASSLGLAGSTDTQYF.

V usage is TRBV5-5 and J usage is TRBJ2-2; TRBD1 agrees at 11 bases. After removal of 4 bases from V and 6 bases from J, the junction contained 17 bases not matched to a gene. This CDR3 contains 19 residues. CDR1 and CDR2 (germline): SGHKS, YYEKEE (reference sequence). CDR3 amino acids: CASSRTGGNSYRRSGELFF. The DNA for the CDR3 is TGTGCCAGCAGCCGGACAGGGGGCAATTCCTATCGACGGTCCGGGGAGCTGTTTTTT.

The J gene is TRBJ2-1, the V gene TRBV4-3; 7 bases fit TRBD2. Trimming took 0 bases from V and 7 from J; bases not matched to a gene: 9. The CDR3 is 16 residues long. Germline CDR1 reads LGHNA; CDR2 reads YSLEER. The CDR3 nucleotides read TGCGCCAGCAGCCAAGATCTGCGGGAGCTGAGTAATGAGCAGTTCTTC. Translation gives CASSQDLRELSNEQFF.

The chain uses TRBV28 and TRBJ1-2, with 7 nucleotides matching TRBD1. CDR3 length: 16 amino acids. Germline V gene sequence: CDR1 MDHEN, CDR2 SYDVKM. Germline trimming cut 2 bases from V and 2 bases from J; bases unmatched to any gene: 8. The CDR3 sequence is CASSLRNPTGNYGYTF. As DNA, the CDR3 is TGTGCCAGCAGTTTAAGGAACCCGACAGGGAACTATGGCTACACCTTC.

The rearrangement joins TRBV7-3 to TRBJ2-2, with 7 bases fitting TRBD2. The germline V gene encodes CDR1 SGHTA and CDR2 FQGTGA. This CDR3 comprises 17 residues. Losses at the gene ends were 5 bases for V and 5 bases for J; bases not matched to a gene: 14. The CDR3 sequence is CASSRLPAGAGTGELFF. The CDR3 DNA reads TGTGCCAGCAGCCGTCTCCCCGCGGGAGCGGGGACCGGGGAGCTGTTTTTT. The whole variable domain, remainder taken from reference TRBV7-3 and TRBJ2-2, is GAGVSQTPSNKVTEKGKYVELRCDPISGHTALYWYRQSLGQGPEFLIYFQGTGAADDSGLPNDRFFAVRPEGSVSTLKIQRTERGDSAVYLCASSRLPAGAGTGELFFGEGSRLTVL.

The rearrangement links TRBV28 to TRBJ2-5; TRBD1 aligns across 7 bases. The CDR3 has 15 amino acids. V lost 6 bases, J lost 7 bases, and 14 bases stayed unmatched. CDR1 is MDHEN, CDR2 SYDVKM, per germline. CDR3 sequence: CASSPHRGQGVTQYF. CDR3 coding DNA: TGTGCCAGCAGCCCCCACAGGGGTCAAGGGGTGACCCAGTACTTC.

V and J are TRBV11-2 and TRBJ2-3, with D hard to call. Germline values: CDR1 SGHAT, CDR2 FQNNGV. V was trimmed by 6 bases and J by 4 bases, leaving 8 bases between them. There are 12 residues in the CDR3. The CDR3 bases are TGTGCCAGCAGGTTTGGGGCAGATACGCAGTATTTT. It yields the protein CASRFGADTQYF.

The chain couples TRBV7-9 to TRBJ2-7; TRBD2 aligns across 11 bases. J gave up 6 bases and V 3 bases, and 7 bases lay outside the gene matches. The CDR3 consists of 15 residues. CDR1 is SEHNR, CDR2 FQNEAQ, per germline (reference sequence). DNA of the CDR3: TGTGCCAGCAGCTTGGCTAGCGGGAGGTCCCCCGAGCAGTACTTC. It codes for CASSLASGRSPEQYF.

The table lists this clone with a count of one. The chain joins TRBV5-1 to TRBJ2-7, with TRBD2 identical over 7 bases. This CDR3 has 17 residues. Trimming removed 0 bases from V and 6 bases from J; junction bases left unmatched: 15. CDR1 is SGHRS and CDR2 is YFSETQ in the germline V gene. The CDR3 loop reads CASSLEFVRQAGVEQYF. CDR3 bases: TGCGCCAGCAGCTTGGAGTTCGTTAGGCAGGCGGGGGTCGAGCAGTACTTC.